The T cell receptor (beta chain) under discussion was sequenced for a study of blood T cell repertoires in COVID-19. Those enrolled in Seattle joined during active infection and were followed longitudinally afterward. This CDR3 spans 18 amino acids. Losses at the gene ends were 0 bases for V and 1 base for J; bases not matched to a gene: 12. Germline V lookup: CDR1 MNHEY, CDR2 SVGEGT. TCRdb keeps only in-frame clones here, not all; method: immunoSEQ multiplex PCR. The sample records some 250,000 clones, approximately 86% being singletons. The V gene is TRBV6-2 or TRBV6-3, the J gene TRBJ2-7; TRBD2 agrees at 7 bases. This clonotype was sampled from a woman aged 60-75 years with COVID-19, enrolled during active disease. Sequencing used peripheral blood. In nucleotides, the CDR3 is TGTGCCAGCAGTTACTCTCAGACTAGCTTTTGGGGTTCCTACGAGCAGTACTTC. It encodes CASSYSQTSFWGSYEQYF.